A single TCR beta chain is shown here with its context. Its recognized antigen is unknown. Within one base of it there is no much larger clone, and no base qualities were kept. The data derive from a study of blood T cells in healthy people across ages (dated by TCRdb to the mid-2010s). Study-level background: In model experiments, template switching captured about one uniquely barcoded TCR beta cDNA molecule for every two T cells. Using deep sequencing normalized with unique cDNA molecular identifiers, the study measured how TCR beta repertoire diversity changes with age. Four age groups were formed from the donors: young (average approximately 15 years), middle-aged (approximately 41), aged (roughly 56) and long-lived (less than 85). To avoid experimental bias, donors of different ages were randomly spread across the sequencing lanes. Using the same blood draw, the study looked at two additional independent replicas of 1 million unique cDNA reads for two donors, one aged 18 to 30 and the other aged 80 or older. Study-wide conclusions, independent of this receptor: The CMV infection status of donors was not known, potentially confounding age-related changes in expanded clonotypes. Observed TCR beta diversity correlated strongly with the percentage of naive T cells measured by flow cytometry. Estimates of total diversity based on one million sequenced T cells were considered lower bounds and underestimates. Observed TCR beta diversity per million T cells fell roughly linearly with age, and a significant reduction was already apparent by age around 40. The long-lived group showed more naive CD4+ T cells, fewer expanded clones and increased TCR diversity than the aged group, suggesting age selection. Since profiling was done on bulk unsorted PBMCs, naive and antigen-experienced compartments could not be conclusively compared.

The germline V and J ends show losses of 4 bases and 5 bases respectively, and no gene match explains 8 bases of the junction. The germline V gene supplies CDR1 SGDLS and CDR2 YYNGEE. The CDR3 sequence holds 14 residues, the cysteine and phenylalanine included. The read is trimmed to its CDR3 DNA, 42 bases read in frame from base 1. The donors were roughly 40 Caucasian individuals from Russia, aged roughly 6 to 90 years, who were systemically healthy. Each donor gave about 11 milliliters of peripheral blood, drawn into EDTA-treated Vacutainer tubes. Ficoll-Paque density-gradient centrifugation was used to isolate PBMCs, with at least 7 million per sample. Total RNA was extracted from PBMCs with Trizol reagent, with at least 5.5 micrograms obtained per sample. For every donor, flow cytometry on a PBMC aliquot measured the percentage of naive CD45RAhigh/CD27high T cells. The library was obtained by 5' RACE. Sequenced using an Illumina HiSeq 2500. A second PCR of roughly 7 to 12 cycles was run with a J-beta primer mix and a sample-barcoded 5' primer. Each TCR beta cDNA molecule received a unique molecular identifier from a template-switch 5' adaptor carrying 12 random nucleotides. At least 2.5 million CDR3-containing paired-end reads were obtained from each sample. First-strand cDNA was synthesized from all RNA with the Mint cDNA synthesis kit, primed by a TRBC-specific oligonucleotide. After uracil-DNA glycosylase treatment, a first 18-cycle PCR used universal primers M1SS and BC2_uni_R on all cDNA. The original pipeline was this. Normalization of each sample was performed by random selection of 1 million high-quality reads, each carrying a distinct molecular identifier. Instead of being binned into consensus sequences, reads that shared molecular identifiers were thrown out. CDR3 identification, clonotype clustering and error correction used MiTCR with a Q25 quality threshold and the strictest error-elimination algorithm. A nonparametric unseen species model using Euler transformation provided a lower-bound estimate of total TCR beta diversity. The raw public data were reprocessed by TCRdb itself: fastp quality trimming at Q25, MiXCR clonotype calling, in-frame beta chains only. One record per CDR3 amino acid sequence lists the most common genes and DNA. These V and J calls derive from TCRdb rather than the authors' analysis. This sample lists approximately 690,000 distinct CDR3 sequences; about 54% were detected once. The ten largest clones represent around 37% of the sample.

The TCR originated in a man aged 55 to 70 in good health. The chain links TRBV9 with TRBJ2-5; 7 nucleotides in the junction match TRBD2. The sequenced material came from blood. For the CDR3, the sequence is CASSPWEGFETQYF. The nucleotide sequence is given as TGTGCCAGCAGCCCCTGGGAGGGGTTTGAGACCCAGTACTTC.